The T cell receptor (beta chain) under discussion was sequenced for a study of CD8 T cells in ankylosing spondylitis (dated by TCRdb to about 2017). Broadly, across the study: The study profiled T cell receptor beta repertoires in healthy donors and ankylosing spondylitis patients to find disease-linked TCR variants. The whole study cohort included over a hundred healthy donors and some 27 ankylosing spondylitis patients. Peripheral blood was sampled, and synovial fluid was additionally collected from ankylosing spondylitis patients.

Inclusive of the bounding cysteine and phenylalanine, the CDR3 is 14 residues long. Left in the record is the CDR3 DNA by itself, 42 bases read in frame from the first base. The junction carries 8 bases between V and J, which are trimmed by 1 base and 5 bases respectively. A remark on this clonotype: It has no known antigen specificity. Nothing much larger sits one base from this clone, and base qualities are not available.

TCRdb records Illumina HiSeq 2500 as the sequencer. TCR beta libraries were prepared by quantitative 5'-RACE with molecular barcodes. As for the original processing: Disease-linked TCR variants were identified with a new computational method built on a probabilistic model of VDJ rearrangement. TCRdb redid the processing of the public reads, applying fastp at Q25 and MiXCR, and retained in-frame beta chains. Each CDR3 protein appears once, grouped with its most common genes and DNA. The authors' filters were not applied to this entry. The sample includes 310,000 or so distinct CDR3 sequences, with roughly 20% observed a single time. Together, the top ten hold roughly 8.3% of the sample. The investigation overall reported the following: Some motif variants were previously reported in synovial fluid and blood of reactive arthritis patients, suggesting common disease-initiation mechanisms. Blood from ankylosing spondylitis patients appeared to be characterized by a TCR beta motif composed of under ten highly homologous amino acid variants. The disease-linked clones were reported to be significantly enriched in matched synovial fluid samples from ankylosing spondylitis patients. In peripheral blood, the disease-linked clones were found at relatively low frequencies and had a CD8+ phenotype.

What was sequenced was blood, either unsorted or a sorted T cell fraction (not recorded which). This TCR came from a male donor with ankylosing spondylitis or in good health (not recorded which). The chain uses TRBV12-3 or TRBV12-4 and TRBJ2-2; TRBD2 is a possible D gene, resting on 6 matching bases. CDR3 loop: CASSLEAGTGELFF. The DNA sequence is as follows: TGTGCCAGCAGTTTAGAGGCGGGAACCGGGGAGCTGTTTTTT.